These 15 T cell receptor beta chains were all obtained from the same sample, sequenced in a study of OX40 agonist ivuxolimab in advanced cancers. Sequencing was performed with immunoSEQ multiplex PCR; in TCRdb, only in-frame clones are kept and a portion is missing. Here the sample spans roughly 80,000 clones, 90% being singletons. This sample comprised CD4+ or CD8+ T cells sorted from blood, obtained in a trial of the OX40 agonist ivuxolimab. The receptors shown here come from an adult with an advanced solid tumor such as melanoma, head and neck, liver or kidney cancer.

This clone was observed a handful of times. This chain joins TRBV7-2 and TRBJ2-3, with 8 bases matching TRBD2. Trimming took 5 bases from V and 0 from J; bases not matched to a gene: 4. This CDR3 is built from 15 residues. Germline V gives CDR1 SGHTA, CDR2 FQGNSA. The CDR3 nucleotides are TGTGCCAGCAGCCGGACTAGCCAAAGCACAGATACGCAGTATTTT. Its protein is CASSRTSQSTDTQYF.

The chain couples TRBV7-2 to TRBJ2-7, with TRBD2 matching 12 bases. With 2 bases clipped from V and 4 bases from J, the junction kept 6 bases outside the gene matches. This CDR3 has 16 amino acids. Germline V gives CDR1 SGHTA, CDR2 FQGNSA. The CDR3 sequence is CASSLRLAGVEYEQYF. The DNA of the CDR3 is TGTGCCAGCAGCTTACGACTAGCGGGAGTTGAGTACGAGCAGTACTTC.

The chain uses TRBV28 and TRBJ2-2; D not certain. This CDR3 is 13 amino acids long. The ends were cut back, 7 bases at V and 6 bases at J, with 12 bases in the middle. CDR1 and CDR2 from the germline V gene are MDHEN and SYDVKM. The CDR3 region is CASKLDLAGELFF. The CDR3 DNA reads TGTGCCAGCAAATTGGATCTCGCCGGGGAGCTGTTTTTT.

The chain joins TRBV5-1 to TRBJ2-1, with 10 positions matching TRBD2. The CDR3 extends over 15 amino acids. J was trimmed by 5 bases and V by 4 bases; bases with no gene match: 6. CDR1 is SGHRS and CDR2 is YFSETQ in the germline V gene. DNA of the CDR3: TGCGCCAGCAGCAAACTAGCGGGAATGGACAATGAGCAGTTCTTC. It encodes CASSKLAGMDNEQFF.

The chain combines TRBV5-4 with TRBJ2-2, with D possibly TRBD2 on 5 matching bases. Germline V gene sequence: CDR1 SGHNT, CDR2 YYREEE (reference sequence). The CDR3 extends over 15 amino acids. Trimming took 1 base from V and 4 from J, leaving 11 bases between them. The CDR3 DNA is TGTGCCAGCAGCTTGCCGGGGAGCCTCACCGGGGAGCTGTTTTTT. This gives the protein CASSLPGSLTGELFF.

This clone was counted only a few times. This chain uses TRBV28 with TRBJ1-5, with D possibly TRBD1 on 5 matching bases. There are 14 residues in the CDR3. Germline assignment: CDR1 MDHEN and CDR2 SYDVKM. V gave up 3 bases and J gave up 7 bases, with 13 bases separating them. The CDR3 DNA follows: TGTGCCAGCAGTTTGGGGCAGGAGAGGCAGCCCCAGCATTTT. Amino acid sequence: CASSLGQERQPQHF.

The chain couples TRBV5-5 to TRBJ1-3; D might be TRBD1 (5 bases). Per the germline V gene, CDR1 is SGHKS and CDR2 is YYEKEE (reference sequence). V was trimmed by 7 bases and J by 2 bases, leaving 16 bases between them. The CDR3 totals 15 residues. The CDR3 nucleotides read TGTGCCAGCGACCTCCAGGGAGGAACTGGAAACACCATATATTTT. Amino acid sequence: CASDLQGGTGNTIYF. Drawing the rest from reference TRBV5-5 and TRBJ1-3, the complete variable domain is DAGVTQSPTHLIKTRGQQVTLRCSPISGHKSVSWYQQVLGQGPQFIFQYYEKEERGRGNFPDRFSARQFPNYSSELNVNALLLGDSALYLCASDLQGGTGNTIYFGEGSWLTVV.

The chain joins TRBV6-6 to TRBJ2-7; TRBD2 matches at 9 bases. Germline assignment: CDR1 MNHNY and CDR2 SVGAGI (reference sequence). V was pared by 8 bases and J by 2 bases, with 7 bases of the junction left unmatched. This CDR3 contains 14 residues. The CDR3 here is CASYSSGVPYEQYF. DNA of the CDR3: TGTGCCAGCTACTCTAGCGGGGTCCCCTACGAGCAGTACTTC.

The V and J genes are TRBV19 and TRBJ2-4; TRBD1 is a possible D gene (5 bases). CDR3 size: 16 residues. V lost 3 bases, J lost 2 bases, and 14 bases lay in between. Per the germline V gene, CDR1 is LNHDA and CDR2 is SQIVND (reference sequence). The DNA of the CDR3 is TGTGCCAGTAGTATGTCCCCCCAGGGATCCAAAAACATTCAGTACTTC. It translates to CASSMSPQGSKNIQYF.

The chain combines TRBV7-9 with TRBJ2-3, with TRBD1 as a possible D gene (5 bases). The germline V gene encodes CDR1 SEHNR and CDR2 FQNEAQ (reference sequence). There are 14 residues in the CDR3. V was clipped by 3 bases and J by 6 bases, with 13 bases between them. The CDR3 DNA reads TGTGCCAGCAGCTTGCAGGGTAATTTGGATACGCAGTATTTT. It is translated as CASSLQGNLDTQYF. Full variable domain (missing parts from reference TRBV7-9 and TRBJ2-3): DTGVSQNPRHKITKRGQNVTFRCDPISEHNRLYWYRQTLGQGPEFLTYFQNEAQLEKSRLLSDRFSAERPKGSFSTLEIQRTEQGDSAMYLCASSLQGNLDTQYFGPGTRLTVL.

The chain links TRBV5-4 to TRBJ1-1; TRBD1 is a possible D gene (5 bases). CDR3 size: 19 residues. Trimming took 0 bases from V and 5 from J, leaving 26 bases between them. Germline loops: CDR1 SGHNT, CDR2 YYREEE (reference sequence). CDR3 sequence: CASSLAPGSGYIVVTEAFF. In nucleotides, the CDR3 is TGTGCCAGCAGCTTGGCGCCCGGGTCAGGGTATATTGTTGTGACTGAAGCTTTCTTT.

The V call is TRBV5-1, the J call TRBJ1-2; 9 nucleotides line up with TRBD1. Germline values: CDR1 SGHRS, CDR2 YFSETQ. V trimming: 0 bases; J trimming: 6 bases; junction bases outside the gene matches: 6. There are 15 residues in the CDR3. The CDR3, as DNA: TGCGCCAGCAGCTTGGTTCGACAGGGGGAAGATGGCTACACCTTC. This codes for CASSLVRQGEDGYTF.

This clone was recorded only once. The rearrangement links TRBV28 to TRBJ2-7; the D is unclear. V lost 2 bases and J 4 bases, leaving 9 bases between the germline ends. The CDR3 is made up of 13 amino acids. Germline V gene lookup returns CDR1 MDHEN and CDR2 SYDVKM. The CDR3, as DNA: TGTGCCAGCAGTTTAACCGCAGGATACGAGCAGTACTTC. It codes for CASSLTAGYEQYF.

The chain combines TRBV28 with TRBJ2-5; 9 bases align to TRBD2. J gave up 2 bases and V 6 bases, and 16 bases lay outside the gene matches. CDR1 MDHEN and CDR2 SYDVKM come from the germline V gene. The CDR3 spans 18 residues. CDR3 loop: CASRPNRYRLAEQETQYF. The CDR3 DNA reads as TGTGCCAGCAGGCCCAACCGATACAGACTAGCGGAACAAGAGACCCAGTACTTC.

The chain has TRBV5-5 and TRBJ2-1; either TRBD1 or TRBD2 may fit D (5 bases each). Trimming removed 2 bases from V and 2 bases from J, with 11 bases in between. The CDR3 has 15 residues. CDR1 and CDR2 from the germline V gene are SGHKS and YYEKEE (reference sequence). The chain's CDR3 is CASSFRDGAYNEQFF. CDR3 coding DNA: TGTGCCAGCAGCTTTCGGGACGGAGCCTACAATGAGCAGTTCTTC.